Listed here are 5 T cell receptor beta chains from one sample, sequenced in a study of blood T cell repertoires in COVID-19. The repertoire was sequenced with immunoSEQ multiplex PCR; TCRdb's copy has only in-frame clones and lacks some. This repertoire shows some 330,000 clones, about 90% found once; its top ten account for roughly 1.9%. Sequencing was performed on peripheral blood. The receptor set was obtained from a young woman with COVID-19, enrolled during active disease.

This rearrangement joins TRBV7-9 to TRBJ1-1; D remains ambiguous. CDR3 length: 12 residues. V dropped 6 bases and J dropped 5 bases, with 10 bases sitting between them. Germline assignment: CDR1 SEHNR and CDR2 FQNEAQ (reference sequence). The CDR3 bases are TGTGCCAGCAGTCCTAGAGGGACTGAAGCTTTCTTT. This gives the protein CASSPRGTEAFF.

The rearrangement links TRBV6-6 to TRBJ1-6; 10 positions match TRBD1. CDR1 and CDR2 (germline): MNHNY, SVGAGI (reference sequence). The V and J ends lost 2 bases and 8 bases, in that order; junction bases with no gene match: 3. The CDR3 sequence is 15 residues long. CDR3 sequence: CASSYGTGEYSPLHF. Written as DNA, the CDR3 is TGTGCCAGCAGTTACGGGACAGGGGAGTATTCACCCCTCCACTTT.

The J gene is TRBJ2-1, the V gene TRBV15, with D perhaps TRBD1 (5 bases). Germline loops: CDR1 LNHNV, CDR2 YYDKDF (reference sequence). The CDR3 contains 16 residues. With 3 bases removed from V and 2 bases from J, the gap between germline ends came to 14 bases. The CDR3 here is CATSREDRPPYNEQFF. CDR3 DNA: TGTGCCACCAGCAGGGAAGACAGACCTCCCTACAATGAGCAGTTCTTC.

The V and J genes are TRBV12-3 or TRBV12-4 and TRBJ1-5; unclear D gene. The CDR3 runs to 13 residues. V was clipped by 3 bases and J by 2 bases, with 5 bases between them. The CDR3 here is CASSFLGNQPQHF. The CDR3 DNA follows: TGTGCCAGCAGTTTCCTAGGCAATCAGCCCCAGCATTTT.

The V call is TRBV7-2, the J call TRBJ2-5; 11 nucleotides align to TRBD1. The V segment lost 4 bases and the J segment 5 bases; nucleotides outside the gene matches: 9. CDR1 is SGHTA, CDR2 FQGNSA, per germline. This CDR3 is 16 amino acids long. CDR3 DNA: TGTGCCAGCAGCTCCCGCCGGACAGGGGGCGGTGAGACCCAGTACTTC. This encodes CASSSRRTGGGETQYF.